This note documents a single T cell receptor beta chain sequence. Its antigen is still unknown. The sample originates from a study of siplizumab effects on memory and regulatory T cells. General study findings and limits: Relative to controls at around 25%, mappable alloreactive CD4+ clones exhibited a mean Treg-derived proportion of approximately 70% with siplizumab. Naive T cells, seemingly more diverse than memory cells, seemed major alloresponse contributors. An assignable naive or memory phenotype was lacking in roughly 80-97% of proliferating CD4+ or CD8+ clones. There was no confirmation of the suppressive function of proliferating Tregs from siplizumab cultures.

Generated by immunoSEQ multiplex PCR, the TCRdb table keeps only in-frame clones and is missing some. The sample contains some 100,000 clones, about 94% of which appear only once. CDR1 SGHRS and CDR2 YFSETQ come from the germline V gene. Between the trimmed V and J ends, which lost 7 bases and 2 bases, there was a span of 19 bases. The CDR3 sequence is 17 residues long. The clonotype comes from a human donor in good health. The sample was non-Treg CD4+ T cells sorted from blood. The chain couples TRBV5-1 to TRBJ2-6; no definite D call. The CDR3 nucleotides are TGCGCCAGCGTACCTCAATCTAATTTACCTGGGGCCAACGTCCTGACTTTC. This gives the protein CASVPQSNLPGANVLTF.